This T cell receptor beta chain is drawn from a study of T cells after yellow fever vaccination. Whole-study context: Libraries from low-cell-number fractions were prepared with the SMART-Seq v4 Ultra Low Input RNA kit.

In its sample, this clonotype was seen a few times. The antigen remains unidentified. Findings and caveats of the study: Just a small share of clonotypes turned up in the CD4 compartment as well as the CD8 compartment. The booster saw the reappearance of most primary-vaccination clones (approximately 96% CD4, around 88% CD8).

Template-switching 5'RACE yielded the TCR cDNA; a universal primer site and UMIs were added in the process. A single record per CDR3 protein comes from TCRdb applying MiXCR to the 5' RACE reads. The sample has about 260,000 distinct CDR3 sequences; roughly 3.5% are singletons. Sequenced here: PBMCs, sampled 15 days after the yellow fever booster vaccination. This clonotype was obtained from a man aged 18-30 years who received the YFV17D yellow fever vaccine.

This CDR3 is CATSRPRTSYEQYF. The CDR3, as DNA: TGTGCCACCAGCAGACCCCGGACCTCCTACGAGCAGTACTTC. The chain is built from TRBV15 and TRBJ2-7; D gene ambiguous. Germline-derived CDR1 and CDR2 are LNHNV and YYDKDF (reference sequence). Trimming took off 2 bases at V and 0 bases at J, with 8 bases between the two ends. This CDR3 contains 14 residues.